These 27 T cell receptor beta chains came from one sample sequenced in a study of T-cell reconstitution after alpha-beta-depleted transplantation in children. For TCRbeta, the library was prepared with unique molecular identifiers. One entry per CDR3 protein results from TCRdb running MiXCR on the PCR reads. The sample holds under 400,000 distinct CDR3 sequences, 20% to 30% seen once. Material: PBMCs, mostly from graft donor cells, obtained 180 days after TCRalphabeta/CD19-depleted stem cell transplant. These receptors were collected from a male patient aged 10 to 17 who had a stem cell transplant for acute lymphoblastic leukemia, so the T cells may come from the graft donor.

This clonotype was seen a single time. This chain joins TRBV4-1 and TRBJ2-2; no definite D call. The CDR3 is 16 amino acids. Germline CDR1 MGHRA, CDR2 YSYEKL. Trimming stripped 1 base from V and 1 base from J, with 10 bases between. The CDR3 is CASSQGLRKNTGELFF. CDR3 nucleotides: TGCGCCAGCAGCCAAGGACTCCGAAAGAACACCGGGGAGCTGTTTTTT.

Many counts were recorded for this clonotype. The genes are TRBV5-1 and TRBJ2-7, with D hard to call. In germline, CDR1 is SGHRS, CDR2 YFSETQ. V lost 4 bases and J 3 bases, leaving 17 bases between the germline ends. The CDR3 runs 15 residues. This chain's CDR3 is CASSPNGHNLYEQYF. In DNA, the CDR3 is TGCGCCAGCAGCCCCAACGGGCATAACCTCTACGAGCAGTACTTC.

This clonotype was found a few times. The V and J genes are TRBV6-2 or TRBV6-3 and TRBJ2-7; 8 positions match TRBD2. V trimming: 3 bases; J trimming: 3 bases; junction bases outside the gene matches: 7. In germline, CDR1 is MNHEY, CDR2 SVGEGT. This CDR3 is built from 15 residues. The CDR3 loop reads CASSYRGRPYYEQYF. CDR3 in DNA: TGTGCCAGCAGTTATCGCGGGAGGCCCTACTACGAGCAGTACTTC.

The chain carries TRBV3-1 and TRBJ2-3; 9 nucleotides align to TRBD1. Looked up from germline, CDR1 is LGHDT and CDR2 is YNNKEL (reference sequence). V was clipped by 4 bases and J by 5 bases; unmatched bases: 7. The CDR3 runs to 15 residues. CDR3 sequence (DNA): TGTGCCAGCAGCCTGATGGGACAGGGTCGAGATACGCAGTATTTT. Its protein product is CASSLMGQGRDTQYF.

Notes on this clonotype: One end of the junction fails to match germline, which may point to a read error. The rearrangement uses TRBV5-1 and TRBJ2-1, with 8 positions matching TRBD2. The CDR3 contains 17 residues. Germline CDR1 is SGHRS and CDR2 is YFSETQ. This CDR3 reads CASRTPRTSRSYNEQFF. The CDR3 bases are TGCGCAAGCAGGACGCCCCGGACTAGCCGCTCCTACAATGAGCAGTTCTTC.

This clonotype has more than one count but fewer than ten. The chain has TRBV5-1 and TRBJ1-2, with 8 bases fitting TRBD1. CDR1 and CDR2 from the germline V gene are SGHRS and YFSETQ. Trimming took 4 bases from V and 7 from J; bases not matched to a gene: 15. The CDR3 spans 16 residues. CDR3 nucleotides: TGCGCCAGCAGCCCCGGCTTGGACAGGGACGATGGTGGCTACACCTTC. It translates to CASSPGLDRDDGGYTF.

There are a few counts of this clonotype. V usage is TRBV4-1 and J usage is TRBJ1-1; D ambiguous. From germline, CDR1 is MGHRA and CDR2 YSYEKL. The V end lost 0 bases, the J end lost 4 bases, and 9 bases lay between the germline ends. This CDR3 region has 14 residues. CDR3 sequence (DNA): TGCGCCAGCAGCCAAGAAGGAATCAGCACTGAAGCTTTCTTT. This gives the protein CASSQEGISTEAFF.

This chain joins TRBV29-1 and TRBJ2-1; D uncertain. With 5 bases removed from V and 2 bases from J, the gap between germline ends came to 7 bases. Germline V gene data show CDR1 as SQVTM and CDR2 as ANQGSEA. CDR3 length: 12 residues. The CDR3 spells CSVRWAYNEQFF. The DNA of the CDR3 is TGCAGCGTTAGGTGGGCCTACAATGAGCAGTTCTTC.

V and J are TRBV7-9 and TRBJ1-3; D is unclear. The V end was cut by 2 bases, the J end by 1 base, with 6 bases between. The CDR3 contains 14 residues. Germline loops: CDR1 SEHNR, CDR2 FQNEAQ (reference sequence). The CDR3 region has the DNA TGTGCCAGCAGCTTACTAACTTCTGGAAACACCATATATTTT. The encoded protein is CASSLLTSGNTIYF.

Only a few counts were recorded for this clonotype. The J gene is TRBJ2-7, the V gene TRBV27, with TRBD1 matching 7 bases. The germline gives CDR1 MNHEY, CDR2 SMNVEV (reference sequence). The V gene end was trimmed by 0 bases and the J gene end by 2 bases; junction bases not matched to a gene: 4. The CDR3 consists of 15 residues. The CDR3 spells CASSLSSGTAYEQYF. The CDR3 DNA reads TGTGCCAGCAGTTTATCCTCCGGGACAGCCTACGAGCAGTACTTC.

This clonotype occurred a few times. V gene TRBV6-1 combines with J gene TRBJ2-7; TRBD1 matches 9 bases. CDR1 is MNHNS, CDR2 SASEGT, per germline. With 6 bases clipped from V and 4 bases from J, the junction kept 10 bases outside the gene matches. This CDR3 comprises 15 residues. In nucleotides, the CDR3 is TGTGCCAGCAGCAGGACCGGGACAGGGAGATACGAGCAGTACTTC. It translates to CASSRTGTGRYEQYF.

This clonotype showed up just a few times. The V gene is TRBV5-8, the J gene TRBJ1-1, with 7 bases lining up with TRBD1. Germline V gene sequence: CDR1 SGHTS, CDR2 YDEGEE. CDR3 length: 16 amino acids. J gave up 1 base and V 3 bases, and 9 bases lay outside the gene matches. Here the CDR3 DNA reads TGTGCCAGCAGCTCCCCGACAGGGCGAAAGAACACTGAAGCTTTCTTT. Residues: CASSSPTGRKNTEAFF. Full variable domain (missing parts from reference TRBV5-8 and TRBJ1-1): EAGVTQSPTHLIKTRGQQATLRCSPISGHTSVYWYQQALGLGLQFLLWYDEGEERNRGNFPPRFSGRQFPNYSSELNVNALELEDSALYLCASSSPTGRKNTEAFFGQGTRLTVV.

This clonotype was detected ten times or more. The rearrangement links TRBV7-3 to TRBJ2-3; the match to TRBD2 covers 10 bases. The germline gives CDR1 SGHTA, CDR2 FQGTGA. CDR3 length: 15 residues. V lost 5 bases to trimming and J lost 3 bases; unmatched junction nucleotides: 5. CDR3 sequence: CASSRSGLATDTQYF. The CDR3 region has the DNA TGTGCCAGCAGCCGTTCGGGACTAGCGACAGATACGCAGTATTTT.

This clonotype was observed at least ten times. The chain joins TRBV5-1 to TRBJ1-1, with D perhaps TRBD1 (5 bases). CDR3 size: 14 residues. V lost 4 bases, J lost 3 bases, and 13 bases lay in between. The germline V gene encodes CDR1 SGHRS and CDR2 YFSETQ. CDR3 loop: CASSTDSRDTEAFF. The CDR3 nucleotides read TGCGCCAGCAGCACCGACAGTAGGGACACTGAAGCTTTCTTT.

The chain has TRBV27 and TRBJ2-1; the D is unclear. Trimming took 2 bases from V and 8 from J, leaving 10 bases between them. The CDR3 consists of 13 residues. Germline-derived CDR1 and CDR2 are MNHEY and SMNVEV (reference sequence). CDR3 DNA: TGTGCCAGCAGTTTAGTAGAGGTAGATGAGCAGTTCTTC. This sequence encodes CASSLVEVDEQFF.

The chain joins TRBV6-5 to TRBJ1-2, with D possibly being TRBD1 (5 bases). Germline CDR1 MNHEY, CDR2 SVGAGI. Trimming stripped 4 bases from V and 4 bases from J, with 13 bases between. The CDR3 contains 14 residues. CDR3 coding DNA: TGTGCCAGCAGTTCACCAGGGATTAGCTATGGCTACACCTTC. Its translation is CASSSPGISYGYTF.

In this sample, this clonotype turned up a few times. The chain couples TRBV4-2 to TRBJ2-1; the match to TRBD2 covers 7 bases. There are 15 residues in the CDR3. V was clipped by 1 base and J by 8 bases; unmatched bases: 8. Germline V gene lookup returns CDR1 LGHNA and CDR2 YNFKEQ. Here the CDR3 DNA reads TGTGCCAGCAGCCAAGTCAGCGGGATTGGGGATGAGCAGTTCTTC. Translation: CASSQVSGIGDEQFF.

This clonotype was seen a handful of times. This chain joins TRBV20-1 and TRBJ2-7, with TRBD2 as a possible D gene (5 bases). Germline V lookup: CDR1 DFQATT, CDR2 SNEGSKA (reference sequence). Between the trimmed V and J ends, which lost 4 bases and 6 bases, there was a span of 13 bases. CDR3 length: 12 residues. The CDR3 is CSAIGNPFEQYF. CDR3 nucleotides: TGCAGTGCTATCGGGAACCCCTTCGAGCAGTACTTC.

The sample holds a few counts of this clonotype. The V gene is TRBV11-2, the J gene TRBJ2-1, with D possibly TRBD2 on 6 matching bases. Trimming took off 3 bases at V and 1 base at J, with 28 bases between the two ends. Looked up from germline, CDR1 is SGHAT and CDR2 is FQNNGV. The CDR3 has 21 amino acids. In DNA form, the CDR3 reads TGTGCCAGCAGCTTCTTGGGAGGCCAGCGGTATCTTACGCGATCCTACAATGAGCAGTTCTTC. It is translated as CASSFLGGQRYLTRSYNEQFF. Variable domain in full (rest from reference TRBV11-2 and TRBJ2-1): EAGVAQSPRYKIIEKRQSVAFWCNPISGHATLYWYQQILGQGPKLLIQFQNNGVVDDSQLPKDRFSAERLKGVDSTLKIQPAKLEDSAVYLCASSFLGGQRYLTRSYNEQFFGPGTRLTVL.

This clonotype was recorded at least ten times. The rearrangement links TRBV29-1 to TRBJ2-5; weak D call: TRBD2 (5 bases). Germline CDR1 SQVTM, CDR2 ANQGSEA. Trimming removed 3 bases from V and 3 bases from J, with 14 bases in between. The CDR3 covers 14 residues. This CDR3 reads CSVERVRNEETQYF. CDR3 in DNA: TGCAGCGTTGAGCGGGTCAGAAACGAAGAGACCCAGTACTTC.

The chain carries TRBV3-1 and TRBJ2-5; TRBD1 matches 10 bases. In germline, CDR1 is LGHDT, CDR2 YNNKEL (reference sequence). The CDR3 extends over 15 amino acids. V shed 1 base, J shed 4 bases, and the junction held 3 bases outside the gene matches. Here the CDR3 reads CASSQAGQGRETQYF. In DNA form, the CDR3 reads TGTGCCAGCAGCCAAGCGGGACAGGGGAGAGAGACCCAGTACTTC.

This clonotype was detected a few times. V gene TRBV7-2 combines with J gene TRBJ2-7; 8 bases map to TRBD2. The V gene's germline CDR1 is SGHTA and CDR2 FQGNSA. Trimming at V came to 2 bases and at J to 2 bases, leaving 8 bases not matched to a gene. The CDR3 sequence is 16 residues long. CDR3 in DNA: TGTGCCAGCAGCTTAAGTCGGGCTAGCGGGCCCTACGAGCAGTACTTC. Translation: CASSLSRASGPYEQYF.

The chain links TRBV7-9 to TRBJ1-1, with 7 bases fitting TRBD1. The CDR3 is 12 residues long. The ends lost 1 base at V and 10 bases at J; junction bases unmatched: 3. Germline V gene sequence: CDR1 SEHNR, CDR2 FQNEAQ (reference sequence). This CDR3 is CASSLDRGVAFF. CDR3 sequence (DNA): TGTGCCAGCAGCTTAGACAGGGGTGTAGCTTTCTTT.

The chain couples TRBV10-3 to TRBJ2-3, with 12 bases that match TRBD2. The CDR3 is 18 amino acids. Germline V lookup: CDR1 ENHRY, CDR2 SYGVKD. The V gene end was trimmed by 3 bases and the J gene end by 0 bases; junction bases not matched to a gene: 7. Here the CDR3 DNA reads TGTGCCATCAGTGACCCGGGACTAGCGGGCCACAGCACAGATACGCAGTATTTT. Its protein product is CAISDPGLAGHSTDTQYF.

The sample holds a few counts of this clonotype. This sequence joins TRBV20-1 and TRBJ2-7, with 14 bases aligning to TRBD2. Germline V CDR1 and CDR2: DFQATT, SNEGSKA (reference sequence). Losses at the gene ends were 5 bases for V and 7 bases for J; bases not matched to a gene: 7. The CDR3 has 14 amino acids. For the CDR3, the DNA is TGCAGTGCTGAGGGACTAGCGGGAGTTTTTGAGCAGTACTTC. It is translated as CSAEGLAGVFEQYF.

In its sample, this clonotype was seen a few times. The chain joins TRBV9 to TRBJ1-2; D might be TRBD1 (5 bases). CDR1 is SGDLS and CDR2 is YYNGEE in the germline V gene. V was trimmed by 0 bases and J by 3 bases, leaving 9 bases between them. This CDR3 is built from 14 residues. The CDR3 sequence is CASSVAWGDYGYTF. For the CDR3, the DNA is TGTGCCAGCAGCGTAGCGTGGGGGGACTATGGCTACACCTTC. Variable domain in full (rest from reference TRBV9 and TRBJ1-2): DSGVTQTPKHLITATGQRVTLRCSPRSGDLSVYWYQQSLDQGLQFLIQYYNGEERAKGNILERFSAQQFPDLHSELNLSSLELGDSALYFCASSVAWGDYGYTFGSGTRLTVV.

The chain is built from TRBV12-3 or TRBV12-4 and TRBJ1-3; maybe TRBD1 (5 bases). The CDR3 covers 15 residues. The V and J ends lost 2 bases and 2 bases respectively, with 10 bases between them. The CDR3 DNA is TGTGCCAGCAGTTTATGGGTCAGGGCTGGAAACACCATATATTTT. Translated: CASSLWVRAGNTIYF.